A single sample is the source of the 32 T cell receptor beta chains below, sequenced in a study of graft-versus-host responses after intestinal transplantation. Repertoires were generated with immunoSEQ multiplex PCR, while TCRdb's copy carries only in-frame clones and drops some. The profile shows 13,000 to 15,000 clones, around a third of them singletons. Sequencing used alloreactive CD4+ T cells from a mixed lymphocyte reaction culture, obtained before intestinal transplant. Subset defined: CFSE-low proliferating T cells sorted from roughly six-day pre-transplant mixed lymphocyte reaction (GvH or HvG direction). These receptors were taken from a human patient who received an intestinal transplant.

The chain carries TRBV6-5 and TRBJ1-1; 7 positions match TRBD1. Unmatched junction bases numbered 9, after V lost 6 bases and J lost 5 bases. This CDR3 comprises 14 residues. Germline V gene lookup returns CDR1 MNHEY and CDR2 SVGAGI. CDR3 residues: CASSIRAGGTEAFF. CDR3 DNA: TGTGCCAGCAGCATCCGGGCAGGGGGAACTGAAGCTTTCTTT.

The chain carries TRBV7-8 and TRBJ1-2; 7 nucleotides agree with TRBD1. The trim removed 4 bases at V and 8 bases at J, leaving 7 bases unmatched. This CDR3 is 13 amino acids long. The V gene's germline CDR1 is SGHVS and CDR2 FQNEAQ. CDR3 nucleotide sequence: TGTGCCAGCAGCTGGGACAGATTGAGAGGCTACACCTTC. Protein product: CASSWDRLRGYTF.

This clone has a single count. The chain couples TRBV11-1 to TRBJ2-7, with 9 nucleotides matching TRBD1. Germline lookup yields CDR1 SGHAT and CDR2 FQDESV (reference sequence). CDR3 length equals 13 residues. V lost 4 bases to trimming and J lost 6 bases; unmatched junction nucleotides: 4. CDR3 amino acids: CASSSNRGPEQYF. The CDR3 bases are TGTGCCAGCAGCTCGAACAGGGGGCCCGAGCAGTACTTC.

This clone showed up just a few times. The chain carries TRBV5-4 and TRBJ1-1, with no clear D. V was trimmed by 0 bases and J by 11 bases, leaving 14 bases between them. The germline CDR1 and CDR2 sequences are SGHNT and YYREEE (reference sequence). The CDR3 consists of 13 residues. This CDR3 is CASSLAGVLRAFF. DNA of the CDR3: TGTGCCAGCAGCTTGGCCGGAGTCCTGAGGGCTTTCTTT.

The sample holds a few counts of this clone. The chain recombines TRBV6-5 with TRBJ2-3; TRBD2 matches 12 bases. V lost 2 bases, J lost 3 bases, and 3 bases stayed unmatched. This CDR3 spans 16 amino acids. CDR1 and CDR2 (germline): MNHEY, SVGAGI. The CDR3 DNA is TGTGCCAGCAGTTACGGCGGACTAGCGGGAACAGATACGCAGTATTTT. The encoded protein is CASSYGGLAGTDTQYF.

V is TRBV5-1 and J is TRBJ1-1; maybe TRBD1 (6 bases). CDR1 and CDR2 from the germline V gene are SGHRS and YFSETQ. The CDR3 length is 14 residues. V was shortened by 0 bases and J by 5 bases, with 11 bases between the two germline ends. The CDR3 bases are TGCGCCAGCAGCTTGGGGGCAGGGGAAACTGAAGCTTTCTTT. As protein: CASSLGAGETEAFF.

The chain joins TRBV5-6 to TRBJ2-7, with D maybe TRBD1 (6 bases). V dropped 2 bases and J dropped 3 bases, with 27 bases sitting between them. Germline CDR1 reads SGHDT; CDR2 reads YYEEEE. The CDR3 consists of 19 residues. The CDR3 DNA reads as TGTGCCAGCAGCTTCCAAGGGGGTGTCGCAGGGGCGCTAGTCTACGAGCAGTACTTC. As protein: CASSFQGGVAGALVYEQYF.

This clone was counted only a few times. The V call is TRBV7-2, the J call TRBJ1-1; D is undetermined. This CDR3 has 11 residues. Trimming pared 3 bases from V and 7 bases from J, leaving 6 bases between. Germline loops: CDR1 SGHTA, CDR2 FQGNSA. The CDR3 DNA sequence: TGTGCCAGCAGCTTGATGATTGAAGCTTTCTTT. Protein sequence: CASSLMIEAFF.

This clone has a handful of counts. The J gene is TRBJ1-1, the V gene TRBV20-1, with a weak D call TRBD1 (5 bases). The CDR3 covers 11 residues. CDR1 is DFQATT, CDR2 SNEGSKA, per germline (reference sequence). Trimming stripped 6 bases from V and 5 bases from J, with 10 bases between. The DNA of the CDR3 is TGCAGTGCCCTGGGGCAGACTGAAGCTTTCTTT. It is translated as CSALGQTEAFF.

This clone was seen a few times. V and J are TRBV6-1 and TRBJ2-7; 8 nucleotides agree with TRBD1. Germline V gene lookup returns CDR1 MNHNS and CDR2 SASEGT. The CDR3 spans 14 residues. The junction had 7 bases not matched to a gene; V was cut back by 6 bases and J by 3 bases. The CDR3 region is CASRTGDRIYEQYF. For the CDR3, the DNA is TGTGCCAGCAGAACCGGGGACAGGATCTACGAGCAGTACTTC.

The genes are TRBV12-2 and TRBJ2-5; TRBD1, as called in the table, went unchecked against the DNA. TRBV12-2 is recorded as a pseudogene. The CDR3 is 11 amino acids. The CDR3 nucleotides read TGTGCAAGTCGCTTCAAAGAGACCCAGTACTTC. Its protein is CASRFKETQYF.

This clone has only a few counts. The chain has TRBV7-3 and TRBJ2-3; 8 bases agree with TRBD2. Per germline, CDR1 SGHTA and CDR2 FQGTGA. The V segment lost 5 bases and the J segment 3 bases; nucleotides outside the gene matches: 7. The CDR3 is made up of 15 amino acids. This CDR3 reads CASSQLAGLTDTQYF. DNA for the CDR3: TGTGCCAGCAGCCAATTAGCGGGACTGACAGATACGCAGTATTTT.

The chain joins TRBV11-3 to TRBJ2-5; no definite D call. CDR3 length: 14 amino acids. Trimming pared 1 base from V and 13 bases from J, leaving 19 bases between. The germline CDR1 and CDR2 sequences are SGHNT and YENEEA. The CDR3: CASSLGPGRATWYF. The CDR3 DNA reads TGTGCCAGCAGCTTAGGCCCTGGTAGGGCAACTTGGTACTTC. The complete variable domain, with remaining parts taken from reference TRBV11-3 and TRBJ2-5, reads EAGVVQSPRYKIIEKKQPVAFWCNPISGHNTLYWYLQNLGQGPELLIRYENEEAVDDSQLPKDRFSAERLKGVDSTLKIQPAELGDSAVYLCASSLGPGRATWYFGPGTRLLVL.

This chain joins TRBV29-1 and TRBJ1-1; 9 nucleotides agree with TRBD1. Per the germline V gene, CDR1 is SQVTM and CDR2 is ANQGSEA. The V and J ends lost 6 bases and 4 bases, in that order; junction bases with no gene match: 3. The CDR3 sequence is 12 residues long. The CDR3 DNA reads TGCAGCGTAGACAGGGGGACCACTGAAGCTTTCTTT. The encoded protein is CSVDRGTTEAFF.

CDR3 sequence: CASRDCVAQQRKNIQYF. CDR3 sequence (DNA): TGTGCCAGCAGGGATTGTGTAGCTCAGCAAAGAAAAAACATTCAGTACTTC. The V gene is TRBV21-1, the J gene TRBJ2-4; whether TRBD2, the table's D call, matches the DNA was not checked. TRBV21-1 is recorded as a pseudogene. The CDR3 is made up of 17 amino acids.

The rearrangement joins TRBV6-7 to TRBJ1-1; D unclear. TRBV6-7 is identified as an open reading frame with a role that is uncertain. The CDR3 spans 14 residues. The V gene lost 6 bases and the J gene lost 8 bases, with 19 bases spanning the gap. The CDR3 is CASRPLTVAREAFF. The CDR3 DNA sequence: TGTGCCAGCAGACCCCTAACAGTGGCTCGAGAAGCTTTCTTT.

The chain recombines TRBV19 with TRBJ2-7; tentative D call: TRBD1 (5 bases). This CDR3 comprises 15 residues. Germline V gene sequence: CDR1 LNHDA, CDR2 SQIVND (reference sequence). V lost 3 bases and J 7 bases, leaving 19 bases between the germline ends. Here the CDR3 DNA reads TGTGCCAGTAGTATGTCGGCTCTACAGGTCTGGGAGCAGTACTTC. Its translation is CASSMSALQVWEQYF.

This chain links TRBV19 with TRBJ1-1, with D hard to call. Germline-derived CDR1 and CDR2 are LNHDA and SQIVND (reference sequence). The CDR3 contains 14 residues. V lost 3 bases and J 1 base, leaving 9 bases between the germline ends. CDR3 sequence reads: CASSISTANTEAFF. DNA of the CDR3: TGTGCCAGTAGTATTTCAACAGCGAACACTGAAGCTTTCTTT.

The CDR3 DNA reads TGCGCCAGCAGCTATGCTGGGACGGCGAACACTGAAGCTTTCTTT. Translation: CASSYAGTANTEAFF. The chain couples TRBV5-1 to TRBJ1-1; D is possibly TRBD1 (5 bases). CDR1 is SGHRS, CDR2 YFSETQ, per germline. This CDR3 region has 15 residues. V lost 3 bases and J lost 1, with 13 bases in between.

With respect to this clone: A read error is likely here: a far larger clone is one base away. This sequence joins TRBV25-1 and TRBJ1-1; D perhaps matches TRBD1 (5 bases). Germline-derived CDR1 and CDR2 are MGHDK and SYGVNS. V was trimmed by 8 bases and J by 7 bases, leaving 14 bases between them. The CDR3 is 12 amino acids. The CDR3 reads CASGSQGGEAFF. CDR3 in DNA: TGTGCCAGCGGTTCGCAGGGAGGTGAAGCTTTCTTT.

V usage is TRBV6-5 and J usage is TRBJ1-4; the D is unclear. CDR1 is MNHEY and CDR2 is SVGAGI in the germline V gene. The CDR3 sequence is 15 residues long. Deletions cut 7 bases from V and 7 bases from J, with 19 bases between. This chain's CDR3 is CASIRTPYTSEKLFF. In DNA form, the CDR3 reads TGTGCCAGCATCAGGACGCCGTATACGAGTGAAAAACTGTTTTTT.

This chain joins TRBV7-9 and TRBJ1-3, with TRBD1 as a possible D gene (5 bases). V shed 2 bases and J shed 0 bases, with 14 bases lying between them. CDR1 is SEHNR, CDR2 FQNEAQ, per germline (reference sequence). The CDR3 runs 17 residues. This CDR3 is CASSLITVGASGNTIYF. In DNA form, the CDR3 reads TGTGCCAGCAGCTTAATTACAGTTGGGGCCTCTGGAAACACCATATATTTT.

By proportion, this clone is medium-sized. The chain links TRBV28 to TRBJ1-3, with no clear D. Germline V lookup: CDR1 MDHEN, CDR2 SYDVKM. Trimming removed 10 bases at V and 3 bases at J, with 10 bases between. CDR3 length equals 12 residues. CDR3 sequence reads: CATSEYGNTIYF. In DNA form, the CDR3 reads TGTGCCACCTCGGAGTATGGAAACACCATATATTTT.

This clone occurred a few times. The chain joins TRBV5-6 to TRBJ2-1; D gene ambiguous. Germline assignment: CDR1 SGHDT and CDR2 YYEEEE. This CDR3 comprises 14 residues. V shed 2 bases and J shed 1 base, with 7 bases lying between them. For the CDR3, the DNA is TGTGCCAGCAGCTTCCTCTCGTCCTACAATGAGCAGTTCTTC. Encoded protein: CASSFLSSYNEQFF.

The chain carries TRBV5-1 and TRBJ1-1, with D unclear. The V end was cut by 4 bases, the J end by 1 base, with 14 bases between. The CDR3 extends over 15 amino acids. The germline gives CDR1 SGHRS, CDR2 YFSETQ. CDR3 loop: CASSPPGVGNTEAFF. The CDR3 bases are TGCGCCAGCAGCCCCCCCGGGGTCGGGAACACTGAAGCTTTCTTT.

This chain connects TRBV6-5 to TRBJ1-2; no definite D call. The V gene lost 2 bases and the J gene lost 8 bases, with 9 bases spanning the gap. CDR1 is MNHEY, CDR2 SVGAGI, per germline. CDR3 size: 12 residues. The CDR3 nucleotides read TGTGCCAGCAGTTACCGGGGAGCGGGCTACACCTTC. This encodes CASSYRGAGYTF.

The chain is built from TRBV5-1 and TRBJ2-1; 7 nucleotides match TRBD2. The germline CDR1 and CDR2 sequences are SGHRS and YFSETQ. The CDR3 extends over 15 amino acids. Trimming at V came to 9 bases and at J to 0 bases, leaving 9 bases not matched to a gene. The DNA of the CDR3 is TGCGCCACCCCCGGTGGCGGGAGCTCCTACAATGAGCAGTTCTTC. The encoded protein is CATPGGGSSYNEQFF.

As DNA, the CDR3 is TGTGCCAGCAGCTTGGGACTAGCGGGATCGGGCGGGGAGCTGTTTTTT. Its protein product is CASSLGLAGSGGELFF. The rearrangement joins TRBV11-3 to TRBJ2-2; 13 bases map to TRBD2. The CDR3 is 16 amino acids. V was pared by 3 bases and J by 7 bases, with 5 bases of the junction left unmatched. Per the germline V gene, CDR1 is SGHNT and CDR2 is YENEEA.

The rearrangement joins TRBV10-3 to TRBJ2-6; tentatively, D is TRBD1 or TRBD2 (6 bases each). Germline CDR1 reads ENHRY; CDR2 reads SYGVKD. CDR3 length: 17 amino acids. Trimming removed 8 bases at V and 0 bases at J, with 17 bases between. CDR3 sequence reads: CAIGRQGQTSGANVLTF. Written as DNA, the CDR3 is TGTGCCATCGGGAGGCAGGGGCAAACCTCTGGGGCCAACGTCCTGACTTTC.

This clone showed up just a few times. CDR3 DNA sequence: TGCGCCAGCAGCCAAGATCCCGGCGGGTCCTACGAGCAGTACTTC. Protein product: CASSQDPGGSYEQYF. The rearrangement joins TRBV4-1 to TRBJ2-7, with a tentative D call TRBD2 (5 bases). There are 15 residues in the CDR3. Germline V gene lookup returns CDR1 MGHRA and CDR2 YSYEKL. Trimming took off 0 bases at V and 1 base at J, with 10 bases between the two ends.

By share of the sample, this clone is medium-sized (0.01 to 0.1%). The rearrangement links TRBV28 to TRBJ2-7; D may be TRBD1 (5 bases). Germline V CDR1 and CDR2: MDHEN, SYDVKM. Trimming removed 6 bases from V and 0 bases from J, with 18 bases in between. The CDR3 runs 16 residues. This CDR3 is CASSLPRSRASYEQYF. The CDR3 nucleotides are TGTGCCAGCAGCCTACCTAGGAGCAGGGCCTCCTACGAGCAGTACTTC.

CDR3 amino acids: CASSSTSGQPQHF. CDR3 coding DNA: TGTGCCAGCAGCTCCACAAGCGGGCAGCCCCAGCATTTT. V and J are TRBV7-1 and TRBJ1-5; D is ambiguous. TRBV7-1 is designated an ORF whose function remains uncertain. The CDR3 sequence is 13 residues long. V was shortened by 3 bases and J by 7 bases, with 10 bases between the two germline ends.